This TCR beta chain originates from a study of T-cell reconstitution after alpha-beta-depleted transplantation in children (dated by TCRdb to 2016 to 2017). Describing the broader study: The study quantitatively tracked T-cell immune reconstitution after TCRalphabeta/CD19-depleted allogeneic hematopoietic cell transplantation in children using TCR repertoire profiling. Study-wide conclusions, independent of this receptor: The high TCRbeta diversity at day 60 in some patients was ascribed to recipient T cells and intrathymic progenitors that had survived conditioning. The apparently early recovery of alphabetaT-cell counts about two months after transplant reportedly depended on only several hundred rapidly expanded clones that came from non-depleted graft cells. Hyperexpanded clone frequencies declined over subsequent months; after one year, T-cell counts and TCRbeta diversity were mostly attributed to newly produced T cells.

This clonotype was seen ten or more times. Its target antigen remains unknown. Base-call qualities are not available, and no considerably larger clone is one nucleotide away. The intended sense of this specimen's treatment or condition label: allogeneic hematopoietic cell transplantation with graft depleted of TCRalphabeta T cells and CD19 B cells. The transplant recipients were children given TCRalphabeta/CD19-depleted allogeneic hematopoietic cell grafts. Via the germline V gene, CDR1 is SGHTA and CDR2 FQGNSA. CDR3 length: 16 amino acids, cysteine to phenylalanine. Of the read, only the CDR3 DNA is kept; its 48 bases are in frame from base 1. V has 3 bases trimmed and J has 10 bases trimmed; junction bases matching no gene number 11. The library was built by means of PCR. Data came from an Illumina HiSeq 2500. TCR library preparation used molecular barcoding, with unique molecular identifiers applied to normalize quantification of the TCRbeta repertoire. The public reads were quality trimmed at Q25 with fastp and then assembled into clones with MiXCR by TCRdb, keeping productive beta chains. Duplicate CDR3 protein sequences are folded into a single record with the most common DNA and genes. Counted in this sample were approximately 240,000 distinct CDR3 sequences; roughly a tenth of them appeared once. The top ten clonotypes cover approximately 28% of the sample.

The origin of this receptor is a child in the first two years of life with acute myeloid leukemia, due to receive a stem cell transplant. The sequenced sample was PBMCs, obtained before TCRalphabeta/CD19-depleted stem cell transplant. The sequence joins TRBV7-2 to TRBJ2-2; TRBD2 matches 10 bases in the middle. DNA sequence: TGTGCCAGCAGCTTGCTGACTAGCGGGCCCCCGGTGGAGCTGTTTTTT. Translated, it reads CASSLLTSGPPVELFF.